The 5 T cell receptor beta chains given below trace back to one sample, sequenced in a study of post-analysis software for immune sequencing data. For these receptors, no antigen is known. Unique molecular identifiers were carried by the TCR beta cDNA libraries. TCRdb redid the calling of the PCR reads with MiXCR, one entry per CDR3 protein. The sample lists roughly 430,000 distinct CDR3 sequences, more than 30% occurring once. Study outcomes and limitations: The study found TRBV5-6, TRBV5-1 and TRBV20-1 among a few TRBV segments more frequent in patients than controls.

The specimen sequenced was blood. Receptor source: a girl aged 2 to 10 with multiple sclerosis.

Many counts were recorded for this clonotype. This sequence joins TRBV19 and TRBJ1-2; 8 bases agree with TRBD1. V was clipped by 5 bases and J by 4 bases; unmatched bases: 18. This CDR3 spans 18 amino acids. Germline CDR1 LNHDA, CDR2 SQIVND (reference sequence). This CDR3 reads CASSAPGQAPVRVYGYTF. The DNA of the CDR3 is TGTGCCAGTAGTGCCCCGGGACAGGCGCCCGTTCGCGTCTATGGCTACACCTTC.

This chain links TRBV29-1 with TRBJ2-3; no definite D call. Deletions cut 4 bases from V and 2 bases from J, with 7 bases between. CDR1 SQVTM and CDR2 ANQGSEA come from the germline V gene. CDR3 size: 12 residues. CDR3 coding DNA: TGCAGCGTTGCTATCGACACAGATACGCAGTATTTT. Translated: CSVAIDTDTQYF.

The chain uses TRBV5-1 and TRBJ2-5; D is undetermined. This CDR3 is built from 15 residues. Germline-derived CDR1 and CDR2 are SGHRS and YFSETQ. Trimming shortened V by 4 bases and J by 1 base, and 14 bases separated the two germline ends. The CDR3 spells CASSARVTVQETQYF. In nucleotides, the CDR3 is TGCGCCAGCAGCGCACGCGTCACGGTCCAAGAGACCCAGTACTTC.

The chain carries TRBV5-4 and TRBJ2-5, with 7 nucleotides matching TRBD2. CDR1 is SGHNT, CDR2 YYREEE, per germline (reference sequence). Trimming at V came to 3 bases and at J to 4 bases, leaving 6 bases not matched to a gene. The CDR3 has 14 residues. As DNA, the CDR3 is TGTGCCAGCAGCTCCTTTGGGGGGGGAGAGACCCAGTACTTC. Its protein product is CASSSFGGGETQYF.

CDR3 in amino acids: CASSPPDGPLHF. CDR3 bases: TGTGCCAGCTCACCACCGGATGGACCCCTCCACTTT. V and J are TRBV18 and TRBJ1-6; no firm D call. The germline V gene has CDR1 KGHSH and CDR2 LQKENI. CDR3 length equals 12 residues. V was trimmed by 0 bases and J by 12 bases, leaving 6 bases between them.